The TCR beta chain described here comes from a study of T cell repertoires in cytomegalovirus infection. TCRdb itself ran the reads through MiXCR, one entry per CDR3 protein. The data hold around 750,000 distinct CDR3 sequences, with approximately 32% observed a single time. The CDR3 contains 13 residues. The ends were cut back, 4 bases at V and 1 base at J, with 7 bases in the middle. The germline gives CDR1 MGHRA, CDR2 YSYEKL. Details on this clonotype: What it binds is unknown. A much larger clone differs from this one at a single base, so this may be a read error. This likely comes from a read error, as the CDR3 has no conserved phenylalanine or tryptophan at its end.

This chain uses TRBV4-1 with TRBJ1-2; D is undetermined. The sequence came from a human donor in good health (CMV status not recorded). Some clones in this sample may be carry-over from other donors' samples. The specimen was cultured CD8+ T cells from PBMCs, collected from culture after CMV antigen stimulation. Here the CDR3 reads CASSLLNNYGYTI. DNA for the CDR3: TGCGCCAGCAGCCTGCTCAATAACTATGGCTACACCATC.